This T cell receptor beta chain was sequenced for a study of CD8 T cells in ankylosing spondylitis. Whole-study results and caveats: Prior literature has documented some motif variants in synovial fluid and blood from reactive arthritis. Disease-linked clones reportedly showed significant enrichment in matched ankylosing spondylitis synovial fluid.

TCRdb itself ran the 5' RACE reads through MiXCR, one entry per CDR3 protein. The data contain some 140,000 distinct CDR3 sequences, approximately 9.2% of them singletons. Germline V gene sequence: CDR1 SGHNT, CDR2 YENEEA. V shed 4 bases, J shed 0 bases, and the junction held 4 bases outside the gene matches. The CDR3 covers 17 residues. With respect to this clonotype: Its antigen is as yet unknown.

This receptor was taken from a male donor with ankylosing spondylitis. The specimen sequenced was synovial fluid, either unsorted or a sorted T cell fraction (not recorded which). The chain joins TRBV11-3 to TRBJ2-2; TRBD2 agrees at 11 bases. The CDR3 region is CASSYGLAGTNTGELFF. The CDR3 bases are TGTGCCAGCAGCTACGGACTAGCGGGTACGAACACCGGGGAGCTGTTTTTT.